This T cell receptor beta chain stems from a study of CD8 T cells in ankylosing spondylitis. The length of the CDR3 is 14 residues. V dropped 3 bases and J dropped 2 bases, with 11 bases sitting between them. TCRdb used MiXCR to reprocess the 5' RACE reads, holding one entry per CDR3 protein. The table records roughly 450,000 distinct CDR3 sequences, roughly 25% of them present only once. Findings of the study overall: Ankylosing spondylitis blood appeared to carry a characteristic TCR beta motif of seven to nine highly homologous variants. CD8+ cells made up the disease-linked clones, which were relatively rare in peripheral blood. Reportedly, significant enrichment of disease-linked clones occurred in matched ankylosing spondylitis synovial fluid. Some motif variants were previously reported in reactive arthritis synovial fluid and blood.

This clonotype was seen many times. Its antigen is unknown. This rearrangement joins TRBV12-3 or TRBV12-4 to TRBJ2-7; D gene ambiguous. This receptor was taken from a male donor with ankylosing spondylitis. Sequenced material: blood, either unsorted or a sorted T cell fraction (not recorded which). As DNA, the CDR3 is TGTGCCAGCAGTTTCGGTCAGGCACCCTACGAGCAGTACTTC. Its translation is CASSFGQAPYEQYF.